This TCR beta chain was profiled in a study of graft-versus-host responses after intestinal transplantation. In the study overall: As for transplant type, recipients had multivisceral, liver-intestinal, or isolated intestinal grafts. Study-wide points: Allografts of one patient group, those with graft-donor T cell macrochimerism, had high graft-versus-host to host-versus-graft clonal ratios.

This clone was seen just once. Its antigen is undetermined. Here immunoSEQ multiplex PCR was the method, and the copy in TCRdb shows in-frame clones only, minus some. This repertoire shows around 90,000 clones, 80% to 95% found once; its top ten account for around 0.07%. The sequence was collected from a human donor who was the organ donor for an intestinal transplant. The sample was unstimulated CD8+ T cells sorted from spleen or lymph node cells, taken before transplant.

This chain's CDR3 is CASSLGVGTGGFNEQFF. Written as DNA, the CDR3 is TGTGCCAGCAGCTTAGGGGTTGGGACTGGTGGCTTCAATGAGCAGTTCTTC. The genes are TRBV11-2 and TRBJ2-1, with a tentative D call TRBD2 (6 bases). Trimming removed 1 base from V and 6 bases from J, with 19 bases in between. The germline V gene has CDR1 SGHAT and CDR2 FQNNGV. The CDR3 contains 17 residues.